Shown below are 19 T cell receptor beta chains from a single sample sequenced in a study of T-cell memory formation after mild COVID-19. TCRdb passed the 5' RACE reads through MiXCR, listing each CDR3 protein once. The sample has roughly 400,000 distinct CDR3 sequences; less than 25% are singletons. The sequencing sample was made of PBMCs or a T cell subset sorted from them (not recorded which). The receptors originated from an adult woman who had mild COVID-19 (a few samples of this study predate the infection). Cell type and time point are not known.

The V gene is TRBV3-1, the J gene TRBJ2-5; tentatively, D is TRBD2 (5 bases). V lost 1 base and J lost 1, with 10 bases in between. Germline V gene sequence: CDR1 LGHDT, CDR2 YNNKEL (reference sequence). The CDR3 length is 15 residues. CDR3 bases: TGTGCCAGCAGCCAAGGACAAGCGGCCCAAGAGACCCAGTACTTC. It specifies CASSQGQAAQETQYF.

The chain is built from TRBV2 and TRBJ2-7; a possible D gene is TRBD1 (6 bases). Trimming cost V 0 bases and J 3 bases, with 12 bases left between them. Germline V CDR1 and CDR2: SNHLY, FYNNEI. The CDR3 spans 15 residues. The DNA of the CDR3 is TGTGCCAGCAGTGAAGCGACGACAGGAATCTACGAGCAGTACTTC. Encoded protein: CASSEATTGIYEQYF. The variable domain in full, completed from reference TRBV2 and TRBJ2-7, reads EPEVTQTPSHQVTQMGQEVILRCVPISNHLYFYWYRQILGQKVEFLVSFYNNEISEKSEIFDDQFSVERPDGSNFTLKIRSTKLEDSAMYFCASSEATTGIYEQYFGPGTRLTVT.

This clonotype was observed a handful of times. The chain joins TRBV6-5 to TRBJ2-7; D is unresolved. V was trimmed by 6 bases and J by 0 bases, leaving 12 bases between them. The V gene's germline CDR1 is MNHEY and CDR2 SVGAGI. This CDR3 has 14 residues. The CDR3 DNA follows: TGTGCCAGCAGAGCAGGAGATAACTCCTACGAGCAGTACTTC. Translating it yields CASRAGDNSYEQYF.

This clonotype was seen a handful of times. The chain links TRBV4-2 to TRBJ2-2; 11 positions agree with TRBD2. Germline V lookup: CDR1 LGHNA, CDR2 YNFKEQ. This CDR3 is built from 18 residues. J lost 3 bases, V lost 0 bases, and 6 bases had no gene match. The CDR3 spells CASSQDLLAGVYTGELFF. CDR3 coding DNA: TGTGCCAGCAGCCAAGATCTACTAGCGGGAGTTTACACCGGGGAGCTGTTTTTT.

This sequence joins TRBV10-3 and TRBJ2-7; 10 nucleotides match TRBD1. This CDR3 comprises 15 residues. The germline gives CDR1 ENHRY, CDR2 SYGVKD. V shed 5 bases, J shed 0 bases, and the junction held 4 bases outside the gene matches. As DNA, the CDR3 is TGTGCCATCAGTACAGGACAGGGGGGCTCCTACGAGCAGTACTTC. Protein product: CAISTGQGGSYEQYF.

The chain's CDR3 is CASSSGTSSLETQYF. Here the CDR3 DNA reads TGCGCCAGCAGCTCCGGGACATCAAGTTTGGAGACCCAGTACTTC. This chain links TRBV5-1 with TRBJ2-5; D perhaps matches TRBD1 (6 bases). V shed 3 bases and J shed 5 bases, with 17 bases lying between them. CDR1 SGHRS and CDR2 YFSETQ come from the germline V gene. This CDR3 is built from 15 residues. Based on the CDR3 plus reference TRBV5-1 and TRBJ2-5, the full variable domain is KAGVTQTPRYLIKTRGQQVTLSCSPISGHRSVSWYQQTPGQGLQFLFEYFSETQRNKGNFPGRFSGRQFSNSRSEMNVSTLELGDSALYLCASSSGTSSLETQYFGPGTRLLVL.

This clonotype showed up just a few times. The rearrangement joins TRBV7-8 to TRBJ1-6, with D unresolved. Germline CDR1 SGHVS, CDR2 FQNEAQ. Trimming left V 1 base short and J 9 bases short, with 13 bases between. The CDR3 is 15 amino acids. The CDR3: CASSLGAGYLSPLHF. The CDR3, as DNA: TGTGCCAGCAGCTTAGGGGCAGGTTACCTTTCACCCCTCCACTTT.

This clonotype has just a few counts. CDR3 coding DNA: TGTGCCAGCAGCACTCGACAGGAACAAGAGACCCAGTACTTC. Residues: CASSTRQEQETQYF. The rearrangement uses TRBV7-9 and TRBJ2-5; TRBD1 might be the D (6 bases). The CDR3 runs to 14 residues. V gave up 5 bases and J gave up 2 bases, with 12 bases separating them. Germline CDR1 and CDR2: SEHNR and FQNEAQ (reference sequence).

This clonotype has a handful of counts. The genes are TRBV4-3 and TRBJ2-7; tentatively, D is TRBD1 (7 bases). The germline CDR1 and CDR2 sequences are LGHNA and YSLEER. The CDR3 contains 16 residues. The V end lost 6 bases, the J end lost 0 bases, and 18 bases lay between the germline ends. The CDR3 coding sequence is TGCGCCAGCAGAGAAAGGAGGGACAGCACCTCCTACGAGCAGTACTTC. Its protein is CASRERRDSTSYEQYF.

The chain uses TRBV7-9 and TRBJ1-1, with D tentatively TRBD1 (6 bases). This CDR3 contains 14 residues. Germline CDR1 SEHNR, CDR2 FQNEAQ (reference sequence). V was shortened by 0 bases and J by 8 bases, with 13 bases between the two germline ends. The CDR3, as DNA: TGTGCCAGCAGCTTAGCCGGGCAGGGGCTAGAAGCTTTCTTT. Its translation: CASSLAGQGLEAFF.

The chain links TRBV2 to TRBJ2-5, with unresolved D. V lost 1 base, J lost 5 bases, and 8 bases lay in between. Germline assignment: CDR1 SNHLY and CDR2 FYNNEI. This CDR3 has 13 residues. The CDR3 spells CASSEGPAETQYF. The CDR3 coding sequence is TGTGCCAGCAGTGAAGGTCCGGCGGAGACCCAGTACTTC. Filled out from reference TRBV2 and TRBJ2-5, the complete variable domain reads EPEVTQTPSHQVTQMGQEVILRCVPISNHLYFYWYRQILGQKVEFLVSFYNNEISEKSEIFDDQFSVERPDGSNFTLKIRSTKLEDSAMYFCASSEGPAETQYFGPGTRLLVL.

This clonotype was seen only once. The chain combines TRBV18 with TRBJ2-4; possible D gene TRBD2, 6 bases. The CDR3 loop spans 16 amino acids. V was cut by 2 bases and J by 1 base, with 12 bases left in between. Per germline, CDR1 KGHSH and CDR2 LQKENI. CDR3 in amino acids: CASSPEGGSAKNIQYF. The CDR3 bases are TGTGCCAGCTCACCAGAGGGAGGTAGTGCCAAAAACATTCAGTACTTC.

The chain uses TRBV20-1 and TRBJ2-7; TRBD2 aligns across 9 bases. Germline V gene data show CDR1 as DFQATT and CDR2 as SNEGSKA (reference sequence). The J segment lost 5 bases and the V segment lost 0 bases, leaving 8 bases of the junction unmatched. This CDR3 has 15 amino acids. CDR3 nucleotide sequence: TGCAGTGCTAGAGATCGTAGCGGGAGTCCTCACGAGCAGTACTTC. Translating it yields CSARDRSGSPHEQYF.

This chain links TRBV4-2 with TRBJ1-5; D not certain. The CDR3 sequence is 15 residues long. V was clipped by 3 bases and J by 3 bases, with 12 bases between them. CDR1 is LGHNA and CDR2 is YNFKEQ in the germline V gene. CDR3 DNA: TGTGCCAGCAGCCAGGAGGATAAGGTCAATCAGCCCCAGCATTTT. Its protein product is CASSQEDKVNQPQHF.

V gene TRBV15 combines with J gene TRBJ1-5; tentatively, D is TRBD1 (5 bases). This CDR3 is 15 amino acids long. Germline loops: CDR1 LNHNV, CDR2 YYDKDF (reference sequence). Trimming pared 3 bases from V and 6 bases from J, leaving 15 bases between. The CDR3 sequence is CATSSYGGGGQPQHF. In DNA, the CDR3 is TGTGCCACCAGCAGCTATGGGGGGGGGGGTCAGCCCCAGCATTTT.

The chain combines TRBV4-3 with TRBJ2-1; 13 bases map to TRBD2. Looked up from germline, CDR1 is LGHNA and CDR2 is YSLEER. CDR3 length equals 15 residues. Germline trimming cut 4 bases from V and 10 bases from J; bases unmatched to any gene: 7. CDR3 residues: CASSPAGLAGPEQFF. CDR3 DNA: TGCGCCAGCAGCCCGGCGGGACTAGCGGGACCCGAGCAGTTCTTC.

This clonotype was observed a handful of times. J is TRBJ1-2 and V is TRBV24-1, with no clear D. The germline V and J ends were trimmed by 0 bases and 7 bases, with 11 bases remaining between them. This CDR3 contains 14 residues. The germline V gene encodes CDR1 KGHDR and CDR2 SFDVKD. CDR3 nucleotide sequence: TGTGCCACCAGTGATTTGACGGAGACCGCTGGCTACACCTTC. As protein: CATSDLTETAGYTF.

The chain uses TRBV20-1 and TRBJ1-1; weak D call: TRBD1 (5 bases). The germline V gene has CDR1 DFQATT and CDR2 SNEGSKA (reference sequence). This CDR3 is built from 14 residues. V was shortened by 6 bases and J by 3 bases, with 17 bases between the two germline ends. The DNA of the CDR3 is TGCAGTGCCCAGATTGAAGGGGCTCACACTGAAGCTTTCTTT. Its translation is CSAQIEGAHTEAFF.

This clonotype was picked up a small number of times. The chain employs TRBV5-1 and TRBJ1-1; tentative D call: TRBD1 (6 bases). V lost 5 bases to trimming and J lost 3 bases, with 11 bases between them. Germline CDR1 reads SGHRS; CDR2 reads YFSETQ. CDR3 length equals 13 residues. The CDR3 region has the DNA TGCGCCAGCAGGGCGAAGGGGGACACTGAAGCTTTCTTT. Translated, it gives CASRAKGDTEAFF.